A single sample is the source of the 24 T cell receptor beta chains below, sequenced in a study of Ad26.COV2.S vaccination and SARS-CoV-2 variants. Some clones are missing from TCRdb's copy, which holds only in-frame ones; the method was immunoSEQ multiplex PCR. The table lists more than 300,000 clones, around 89% of them singletons. Treatment here: around 19 received Ad26.COV2.S at low or high dose, single or two shots; about 5 received placebo; per-sample allocation not given. Specimen acquisition occurred on day 63 following the initial vaccine or placebo injection. The sequenced sample was peripheral blood, obtained in a trial of Ad26.COV2.S vaccine versus placebo. These receptors were collected from a person aged 18-65 years who received the Ad26.COV2.S COVID-19 vaccine or a placebo.

The rearrangement joins TRBV4-3 to TRBJ2-7; 7 bases map to TRBD2. The length of the CDR3 is 17 residues. The germline gives CDR1 LGHNA, CDR2 YSLEER. V lost 11 bases and J lost 2; bases outside the gene matches: 21. The CDR3 region is CAPSRPGPGLKTYEQYF. CDR3 nucleotides: TGCGCCCCCAGCCGACCGGGACCGGGACTAAAAACCTACGAGCAGTACTTC.

The gene calls are TRBV21-1 and TRBJ1-1. TRBV21-1 is assigned pseudogene status. The CDR3 is made up of 13 amino acids. This CDR3 reads CASSKEGNTEAFF. The CDR3 nucleotides are TGTGCCAGCAGCAAAGAAGGGAACACTGAAGCTTTCTTT.

This clone was seen only once. The chain carries TRBV6-5 and TRBJ1-2, with TRBD1 matching over 7 bases. J gave up 4 bases and V 5 bases, and 4 bases lay outside the gene matches. The germline V gene encodes CDR1 MNHEY and CDR2 SVGAGI. The CDR3 runs 13 residues. CDR3: CASSTGVSYGYTF. CDR3 DNA sequence: TGTGCCAGCAGTACAGGGGTCTCCTATGGCTACACCTTC.

This clone occurred once. The chain is built from TRBV19 and TRBJ2-5; D gene unclear. V was shortened by 4 bases and J by 5 bases, with 11 bases between the two germline ends. The CDR3 has 13 amino acids. The germline gives CDR1 LNHDA, CDR2 SQIVND (reference sequence). CDR3 residues: CASSTEYGETQYF. The CDR3, as DNA: TGTGCCAGTAGTACCGAATATGGGGAGACCCAGTACTTC.

V usage is TRBV4-2 and J usage is TRBJ2-7; TRBD2 matches at 11 bases. The CDR3 covers 16 residues. Germline CDR1 is LGHNA and CDR2 is YNFKEQ. V lost 3 bases to trimming and J lost 6 bases; unmatched junction nucleotides: 10. For the CDR3, the DNA is TGTGCCAGCAGCCAGACCGGGACTAGCGGTTTTGGCGAGCAGTACTTC. It is translated as CASSQTGTSGFGEQYF.

This sequence joins TRBV28 and TRBJ1-5; 8 nucleotides line up with TRBD1. The germline V gene encodes CDR1 MDHEN and CDR2 SYDVKM. V shed 8 bases and J 1 base; nucleotides not matched to a gene: 7. The CDR3 sequence is 15 residues long. DNA of the CDR3: TGTGCCAGCGGCTCCGGGACAGGAAGCAATCAGCCCCAGCATTTT. It yields the protein CASGSGTGSNQPQHF.

CDR3: CSVPGIGEVGGYTF. CDR3 bases: TGCAGCGTTCCGGGAATAGGGGAAGTGGGAGGCTACACCTTC. This chain joins TRBV29-1 and TRBJ1-2, with TRBD1 as a possible D gene (5 bases). V was trimmed by 5 bases and J by 8 bases, leaving 21 bases between them. This CDR3 region has 14 residues. Germline V gene sequence: CDR1 SQVTM, CDR2 ANQGSEA.

This clone was detected only once. V usage is TRBV7-2 and J usage is TRBJ1-2; 8 bases are a match to TRBD1. Germline CDR1 SGHTA, CDR2 FQGNSA. The CDR3 has 15 amino acids. V gave up 3 bases and J gave up 2 bases; unmatched junction bases: 5. CDR3 residues: CASSFGDRPNYGYTF. The CDR3, as DNA: TGTGCCAGCAGCTTTGGGGACAGGCCCAACTATGGCTACACCTTC.

The chain couples TRBV28 to TRBJ2-7; 9 positions match TRBD1. Germline assignment: CDR1 MDHEN and CDR2 SYDVKM. V shed 2 bases, J shed 5 bases, and the junction held 4 bases outside the gene matches. This CDR3 contains 14 residues. This chain's CDR3 is CASSLTGGGNEQYF. The CDR3 DNA is TGTGCCAGCAGTTTAACAGGGGGCGGGAACGAGCAGTACTTC.

The V gene is TRBV5-5, the J gene TRBJ2-5, with D tentatively TRBD2 (5 bases). This CDR3 region has 15 residues. Germline CDR1 and CDR2: SGHKS and YYEKEE (reference sequence). Trimming left V 4 bases short and J 2 bases short, with 15 bases between. As DNA, the CDR3 is TGTGCCAGCAGCACACCTAAGGAGGCGCAAGAGACCCAGTACTTC. Its protein is CASSTPKEAQETQYF.

The V and J genes are TRBV5-1 and TRBJ2-1; a possible D gene is TRBD2 (5 bases). The V gene's germline CDR1 is SGHRS and CDR2 YFSETQ. CDR3 length: 14 amino acids. V lost 4 bases to trimming and J lost 8 bases, with 16 bases between them. In DNA, the CDR3 is TGCGCCAGCAGCCGGAGGTACGGGTTGGATGAGCAGTTCTTC. Encoded protein: CASSRRYGLDEQFF.

The chain recombines TRBV4-2 with TRBJ1-1; possible D gene TRBD1, 6 bases. Germline V gives CDR1 LGHNA, CDR2 YNFKEQ. This CDR3 spans 14 amino acids. Trimming cost V 6 bases and J 5 bases, with 16 bases left between them. CDR3 loop: CASRGIGGRTEAFF. The CDR3 region has the DNA TGTGCCAGCAGAGGGATCGGGGGGCGGACTGAAGCTTTCTTT.

The chain recombines TRBV19 with TRBJ1-1; 9 bases line up with TRBD1. Germline CDR1 and CDR2: LNHDA and SQIVND (reference sequence). The CDR3 is 14 amino acids. V lost 7 bases to trimming and J lost 4 bases; unmatched junction nucleotides: 7. The CDR3 region is CASTNRGRGTEAFF. The CDR3 bases are TGTGCCAGTACCAACAGGGGGCGAGGCACTGAAGCTTTCTTT.

The chain couples TRBV2 to TRBJ1-1; 9 bases line up with TRBD1. V gave up 6 bases and J gave up 1 base; unmatched junction bases: 3. The germline CDR1 and CDR2 sequences are SNHLY and FYNNEI. The CDR3 contains 14 residues. For the CDR3, the DNA is TGTGCCAGCAGAAGGACAGGGGAGAACACTGAAGCTTTCTTT. This translates into CASRRTGENTEAFF.

The rearrangement joins TRBV5-4 to TRBJ2-7; 15 bases agree with TRBD2. CDR1 SGHNT and CDR2 YYREEE come from the germline V gene (reference sequence). After removal of 4 bases from V and 2 bases from J, the junction contained 10 bases not matched to a gene. This CDR3 contains 18 residues. The DNA for the CDR3 is TGTGCCAGCAGCCTCCAGGGACTAGCGGGAGGACCAACCTACGAGCAGTACTTC. Translating gives CASSLQGLAGGPTYEQYF. The whole variable domain, remainder taken from reference TRBV5-4 and TRBJ2-7, is ETGVTQSPTHLIKTRGQQVTLRCSSQSGHNTVSWYQQALGQGPQFIFQYYREEENGRGNFPPRFSGLQFPNYSSELNVNALELDDSALYLCASSLQGLAGGPTYEQYFGPGTRLTVT.

This sequence joins TRBV15 and TRBJ2-7, with D maybe TRBD2 (5 bases). V was shortened by 0 bases and J by 5 bases, with 8 bases between the two germline ends. This CDR3 is built from 13 residues. The germline gives CDR1 LNHNV, CDR2 YYDKDF (reference sequence). CDR3: CATSRDVEDEQYF. CDR3 bases: TGTGCCACCAGCAGAGATGTGGAGGACGAGCAGTACTTC.

The chain combines TRBV15 with TRBJ2-3, with 7 bases fitting TRBD2. Germline V gene data show CDR1 as LNHNV and CDR2 as YYDKDF (reference sequence). The junction had 17 bases not matched to a gene; V was cut back by 0 bases and J by 5 bases. The CDR3 is 19 amino acids. The CDR3 is CATSRDLPNFAGAVDTQYF. In DNA form, the CDR3 reads TGTGCCACCAGCAGAGACCTCCCCAATTTCGCGGGAGCAGTAGATACGCAGTATTTT.

The J gene is TRBJ1-2, the V gene TRBV10-3, with D uncertain. Germline CDR1 and CDR2: ENHRY and SYGVKD. The V gene lost 4 bases and the J gene lost 3 bases, with 6 bases spanning the gap. This CDR3 is built from 12 residues. The DNA of the CDR3 is TGTGCCATCAGTGCGGCAGACTATGGCTACACCTTC. It is translated as CAISAADYGYTF.

The chain uses TRBV27 and TRBJ1-5, with 9 bases aligning to TRBD1. CDR1 and CDR2 from the germline V gene are MNHEY and SMNVEV (reference sequence). J was trimmed by 5 bases and V by 6 bases; bases with no gene match: 5. This CDR3 has 14 residues. CDR3 protein: CASRGQGWDQPQHF. The CDR3 DNA sequence: TGTGCCAGCAGAGGACAGGGGTGGGATCAGCCCCAGCATTTT.

V and J are TRBV18 and TRBJ2-5; D tentatively reads TRBD1 or TRBD2 (6 bases each). Germline V lookup: CDR1 KGHSH, CDR2 LQKENI. V gave up 0 bases and J gave up 5 bases, with 16 bases separating them. This CDR3 spans 16 amino acids. CDR3 nucleotide sequence: TGTGCCAGCTCACCACCTTCTCGGGGGCTGGGGGAGACCCAGTACTTC. It encodes CASSPPSRGLGETQYF. Filled out from reference TRBV18 and TRBJ2-5, the complete variable domain reads NAGVMQNPRHLVRRRGQEARLRCSPMKGHSHVYWYRQLPEEGLKFMVYLQKENIIDESGMPKERFSAEFPKEGPSILRIQQVVRGDSAAYFCASSPPSRGLGETQYFGPGTRLLVL.

This clone showed up just once. The rearrangement uses TRBV2 and TRBJ1-2, with D maybe TRBD1 (6 bases). Germline V gene data show CDR1 as SNHLY and CDR2 as FYNNEI. The CDR3 length is 14 residues. V lost 6 bases and J lost 5, with 16 bases in between. The DNA of the CDR3 is TGTGCCAGCAGCGGCGGTCAAGGACAGTATGGCTACACCTTC. Protein: CASSGGQGQYGYTF.

The chain recombines TRBV12-3 or TRBV12-4 with TRBJ2-7; 7 nucleotides line up with TRBD2. The V segment lost 5 bases and the J segment 3 bases; nucleotides outside the gene matches: 4. This CDR3 is 13 amino acids long. This chain's CDR3 is CASSPSGNYEQYF. CDR3 nucleotides: TGTGCCAGCAGTCCCAGCGGGAACTACGAGCAGTACTTC.

The chain is built from TRBV29-1 and TRBJ2-1; unclear D gene. V was cut by 7 bases and J by 3 bases, with 13 bases left in between. CDR1 is SQVTM and CDR2 is ANQGSEA in the germline V gene. This CDR3 spans 13 amino acids. CDR3 in DNA: TGCAGCGGGGCCTTCCCTAACTACAATGAGCAGTTCTTC. Translating it yields CSGAFPNYNEQFF.

This chain joins TRBV7-8 and TRBJ2-5, with D possibly being TRBD2 (5 bases). The ends were cut back, 2 bases at V and 2 bases at J, with 18 bases in the middle. This CDR3 has 17 residues. The germline CDR1 and CDR2 sequences are SGHVS and FQNEAQ. CDR3 region: CASSLRSRGFGQETQYF. The CDR3 nucleotides read TGTGCCAGCAGCTTACGGTCGAGAGGGTTTGGGCAAGAGACCCAGTACTTC.